What follows are 4 T cell receptor beta chains derived from one specimen sequenced in a study of T cells in Graves' hyperthyroidism and ophthalmopathy. Amplified regions were TCR beta CDR3 sequences from RNA transcripts. Carried out on the TCR CDR3, a first-round RT-PCR used the HTBI primer set. TCRdb fed the multiplex PCR reads into MiXCR, producing one record per CDR3 protein. This sample has a few hundred thousand distinct CDR3 sequences, with about an eighth found just once. The sequencing sample was made of blood. Source of these receptors: a woman aged 40 to 55 with Graves' ophthalmopathy.

The V call is TRBV7-9, the J call TRBJ2-4; D may be TRBD1 or TRBD2 (5 bases each). The germline V gene has CDR1 SEHNR and CDR2 FQNEAQ (reference sequence). V lost 3 bases to trimming and J lost 9 bases, with 12 bases between them. This CDR3 comprises 13 residues. The CDR3 bases are TGTGCCAGCAGCTTCTCAGTGAGGGGCATTCAGTACTTC. This gives the protein CASSFSVRGIQYF.

This clonotype was observed a few times. J is TRBJ2-1 and V is TRBV24-1, with 8 nucleotides matching TRBD1. The germline V gene encodes CDR1 KGHDR and CDR2 SFDVKD. The CDR3 contains 15 residues. J gave up 10 bases and V 6 bases, and 13 bases lay outside the gene matches. In DNA, the CDR3 is TGTGCCACCAGTACCCGGGACAGGCCGTCAGCGGAGCAGTTCTTC. Amino acids: CATSTRDRPSAEQFF.

This clonotype was detected many times. This chain connects TRBV9 to TRBJ2-3, with D tentatively TRBD2 (6 bases). The length of the CDR3 is 15 residues. Germline V gives CDR1 SGDLS, CDR2 YYNGEE. The V end lost 3 bases, the J end lost 6 bases, and 17 bases lay between the germline ends. The CDR3 DNA follows: TGTGCCAGCAGCGGCGGGACGAGCCCAATCGATACGCAGTATTTT. It translates to CASSGGTSPIDTQYF.

At least ten counts were recorded for this clonotype. The chain joins TRBV10-3 to TRBJ1-5, with 7 bases that match TRBD1. Germline trimming cut 4 bases from V and 3 bases from J; bases unmatched to any gene: 3. Germline-derived CDR1 and CDR2 are ENHRY and SYGVKD. This CDR3 comprises 14 residues. The CDR3 spells CAISVGQDNQPQHF. CDR3 nucleotide sequence: TGTGCCATCAGTGTAGGACAGGACAATCAGCCCCAGCATTTT.